This T cell receptor beta chain was retrieved from a study of blood T cell repertoires in COVID-19. Study background: Acute-phase and convalescent COVID-19 samples originated in the United States, Italy and Spain. Sources were T cells, B-cell-depleted T cells, or PBMCs; the material itself was cDNA or gDNA.

Assay: immunoSEQ multiplex PCR; the TCRdb copy retains only in-frame clones and omits some. The sample holds 70,000 to 85,000 clones, roughly 90% seen once. V was shortened by 3 bases and J by 5 bases, with 10 bases between the two germline ends. The germline V gene has CDR1 SGHTA and CDR2 FQGNSA. The CDR3 is 13 amino acids. Sequenced: peripheral blood. The chain recombines TRBV7-2 with TRBJ1-2, with D uncertain. This clonotype originated in a man in his 70s with active or convalescent COVID-19. The CDR3 DNA reads as TGTGCCAGCAGCTTCGGAGTTGAATATGGCTACACCTTC. Translated: CASSFGVEYGYTF.